Presented here are 32 T cell receptor beta chains from one specimen sequenced in a study of cytomegalovirus exposure and HLA in healthy donors. PCR used 60 Vbeta primers and 13 Jbeta primers. Sequencing was performed with immunoSEQ multiplex PCR; in TCRdb, only in-frame clones are kept and a portion is missing. The sample lists roughly 200,000 clones, about 77% occurring once. The material sequenced was PBMCs. The source of these receptors is a woman aged 25 to 39 in good health and CMV-seronegative.

The chain employs TRBV7-2 and TRBJ2-3; TRBD1 might be the D (5 bases). Trimming removed 1 base from V and 1 base from J, with 9 bases in between. Looked up from germline, CDR1 is SGHTA and CDR2 is FQGNSA. The CDR3 runs 15 residues. CDR3 coding DNA: TGTGCCAGCAGCTTAGAGGTAGGGGGCACAGATACGCAGTATTTT. It yields the protein CASSLEVGGTDTQYF.

The V and J genes are TRBV29-1 and TRBJ2-5; 9 positions match TRBD1. The J segment lost 2 bases and the V segment lost 4 bases, leaving 14 bases of the junction unmatched. CDR1 is SQVTM and CDR2 is ANQGSEA in the germline V gene. The CDR3 length is 17 residues. The CDR3 nucleotides are TGCAGCGTTGGGGGCCCCGCGGACAGGGGACCGCAAGAGACCCAGTACTTC. Translated: CSVGGPADRGPQETQYF.

V and J are TRBV5-1 and TRBJ2-5, with 9 nucleotides matching TRBD2. The CDR3 runs to 16 residues. The germline V gene has CDR1 SGHRS and CDR2 YFSETQ. Unmatched junction bases numbered 7, after V lost 0 bases and J lost 4 bases. The CDR3 sequence: CASSLARGGRVETQYF. The DNA for the CDR3 is TGCGCCAGCAGCTTGGCCAGAGGCGGGAGGGTAGAGACCCAGTACTTC.

The gene calls are TRBV7-9 and TRBJ1-1; TRBD1 agrees at 12 bases. Trimming cost V 4 bases and J 5 bases; bases outside gene matches: 5. Germline CDR1 and CDR2: SEHNR and FQNEAQ (reference sequence). The CDR3 sequence is 15 residues long. The CDR3 DNA reads as TGTGCCAGCAGCTCCGGGACAGGGGGCGCGACTGAAGCTTTCTTT. This codes for CASSSGTGGATEAFF.

The chain uses TRBV19 and TRBJ2-3, with 7 bases identical to TRBD1. The CDR3 has 14 amino acids. Germline loops: CDR1 LNHDA, CDR2 SQIVND (reference sequence). V dropped 4 bases and J dropped 3; count of bases not matched to a gene: 4. CDR3 bases: TGTGCCAGTAGTAGGGACAGTCTGACAGATACGCAGTATTTT. Translated: CASSRDSLTDTQYF.

This clone was recorded a few times. This chain connects TRBV5-4 to TRBJ1-1; weak D call: TRBD1 (6 bases). This CDR3 spans 17 amino acids. V was clipped by 4 bases and J by 3 bases, with 22 bases between them. CDR1 is SGHNT and CDR2 is YYREEE in the germline V gene (reference sequence). The DNA for the CDR3 is TGTGCCAGCAGCCTCCCCCGTACAGGGCGGATTGACACTGAAGCTTTCTTT. Encoded protein: CASSLPRTGRIDTEAFF.

The gene calls are TRBV7-9 and TRBJ2-1, with 13 bases lining up with TRBD2. The germline V gene has CDR1 SEHNR and CDR2 FQNEAQ (reference sequence). V shed 5 bases, J shed 0 bases, and the junction held 7 bases outside the gene matches. This CDR3 region has 18 residues. The CDR3 bases are TGTGCCAGCAGCCGCGGACTAGCGGGAGAGAGCTCCTACAATGAGCAGTTCTTC. It codes for CASSRGLAGESSYNEQFF.

The V gene is TRBV18, the J gene TRBJ1-2, with 9 bases identical to TRBD1. This CDR3 spans 14 amino acids. The ends lost 3 bases at V and 6 bases at J; junction bases unmatched: 5. In germline, CDR1 is KGHSH, CDR2 LQKENI. CDR3 protein: CASSPPYRGHGYTF. In DNA, the CDR3 is TGTGCCAGCTCACCGCCCTACAGGGGGCATGGCTACACCTTC.

The chain joins TRBV5-1 to TRBJ2-1; TRBD2 agrees at 9 bases. In germline, CDR1 is SGHRS, CDR2 YFSETQ. CDR3 size: 15 residues. The ends lost 0 bases at V and 7 bases at J; junction bases unmatched: 5. The CDR3 loop reads CASSLGGSGSNEQFF. The CDR3 nucleotides read TGCGCCAGCAGCTTGGGCGGTAGCGGGAGTAATGAGCAGTTCTTC.

The V and J genes are TRBV27 and TRBJ1-4; 9 nucleotides line up with TRBD1. J was trimmed by 7 bases and V by 2 bases; bases with no gene match: 5. There are 15 residues in the CDR3. Germline loops: CDR1 MNHEY, CDR2 SMNVEV (reference sequence). As DNA, the CDR3 is TGTGCCAGCAGTTTAGCCGGGACAGGGAGTGAAAAACTGTTTTTT. Translated, it gives CASSLAGTGSEKLFF.

DNA for the CDR3: TGCAGCGTCACCGGAGAGCTCTACGAGCAGTACTTC. Amino acid sequence: CSVTGELYEQYF. The chain has TRBV29-1 and TRBJ2-7; D gene uncertain. This CDR3 has 12 residues. In germline, CDR1 is SQVTM, CDR2 ANQGSEA. V lost 6 bases, J lost 3 bases, and 12 bases lay in between.

The chain carries TRBV5-6 and TRBJ2-7; 7 positions agree with TRBD1. The germline gives CDR1 SGHDT, CDR2 YYEEEE. After removal of 3 bases from V and 6 bases from J, the junction contained 9 bases not matched to a gene. This CDR3 region has 14 residues. The CDR3 sequence: CASSSSRGSLEQYF. The CDR3, as DNA: TGTGCCAGCAGCTCCAGCAGGGGGTCCCTCGAGCAGTACTTC.

The rearrangement joins TRBV30 to TRBJ2-7; 8 positions match TRBD2. V lost 5 bases, J lost 2 bases, and 5 bases stayed unmatched. Germline lookup yields CDR1 GTSNPN and CDR2 SVGIG (reference sequence). The CDR3 is 13 amino acids. The CDR3 reads CAWASGGPYEQYF. Written as DNA, the CDR3 is TGTGCCTGGGCCAGCGGGGGTCCCTACGAGCAGTACTTC.

The rearrangement joins TRBV7-9 to TRBJ1-6, with D uncertain. This CDR3 spans 16 amino acids. The germline V and J ends were trimmed by 5 bases and 0 bases, with 11 bases remaining between them. Germline CDR1 is SEHNR and CDR2 is FQNEAQ (reference sequence). The CDR3 sequence: CASSATVSSYNSPLHF. Here the CDR3 DNA reads TGTGCCAGCAGCGCAACAGTTAGCTCCTATAATTCACCCCTCCACTTT.

This chain links TRBV7-9 with TRBJ2-5, with a weak D call TRBD1 (6 bases). The V end lost 5 bases, the J end lost 5 bases, and 18 bases lay between the germline ends. CDR3 length equals 15 residues. Per germline, CDR1 SEHNR and CDR2 FQNEAQ (reference sequence). The chain's CDR3 is CASSPGQSSLETQYF. The CDR3 nucleotides are TGTGCCAGCAGCCCAGGACAGTCCTCCCTCGAGACCCAGTACTTC.

This clone showed up just a few times. This chain uses TRBV5-5 with TRBJ1-1, with TRBD1 as a possible D gene (6 bases). CDR1 and CDR2 from the germline V gene are SGHKS and YYEKEE (reference sequence). The CDR3 has 14 residues. V was cut by 1 base and J by 0 bases, with 7 bases left in between. This chain's CDR3 is CASSLRDMNTEAFF. For the CDR3, the DNA is TGTGCCAGCAGCTTGCGGGACATGAACACTGAAGCTTTCTTT.

The CDR3 DNA is TGTGCCAGCAGCTTGGATGGGGTCAGGGTGGACACTGAAGCTTTCTTT. Its protein product is CASSLDGVRVDTEAFF. The gene calls are TRBV5-5 and TRBJ1-1, with a possible D match to TRBD1 (5 bases). Germline CDR1 and CDR2: SGHKS and YYEKEE (reference sequence). CDR3 length equals 16 residues. The germline V and J ends were trimmed by 0 bases and 3 bases, with 15 bases remaining between them.

The chain recombines TRBV4-2 with TRBJ2-5; 13 bases are shared with TRBD2. The CDR3 runs to 19 residues. V was pared by 0 bases and J by 1 base, with 8 bases of the junction left unmatched. CDR1 is LGHNA, CDR2 YNFKEQ, per germline. CDR3 bases: TGTGCCAGCAGCCAAGATCTAGTGACTAGCGGGGGGATCCAAGAGACCCAGTACTTC. Amino acids: CASSQDLVTSGGIQETQYF.

The chain couples TRBV6-1 to TRBJ1-2; D not resolved. CDR1 MNHNS and CDR2 SASEGT come from the germline V gene. CDR3 length equals 14 residues. V lost 0 bases and J 10 bases, leaving 15 bases between the germline ends. The CDR3 coding sequence is TGTGCCAGCAGTGAAGCGGCTGGAGACCCATTCTACACCTTC. Protein sequence: CASSEAAGDPFYTF.

The chain uses TRBV4-1 and TRBJ2-1; D may be TRBD1 (6 bases). Looked up from germline, CDR1 is MGHRA and CDR2 is YSYEKL. This CDR3 comprises 18 residues. V was clipped by 3 bases and J by 6 bases, with 24 bases between them. The CDR3 loop is CASSHPKGGDIPFNEQFF. CDR3 nucleotides: TGCGCCAGCAGCCACCCCAAAGGGGGAGATATCCCTTTCAATGAGCAGTTCTTC.

The chain uses TRBV5-6 and TRBJ1-5; perhaps TRBD1 as D (6 bases). The germline V and J ends were trimmed by 4 bases and 0 bases, with 11 bases remaining between them. This CDR3 contains 15 residues. Germline V gene data show CDR1 as SGHDT and CDR2 as YYEEEE. The CDR3 region is CASSQQGYSNQPQHF. The CDR3 DNA sequence: TGTGCCAGCAGCCAACAGGGCTATAGCAATCAGCCCCAGCATTTT. The variable domain in full, with the rest retrieved from reference TRBV5-6 and TRBJ1-5, is DAGVTQSPTHLIKTRGQQVTLRCSPKSGHDTVSWYQQALGQGPQFIFQYYEEEERQRGNFPDRFSGHQFPNYSSELNVNALLLGDSALYLCASSQQGYSNQPQHFGDGTRLSIL.

This chain uses TRBV6-1 with TRBJ2-1; TRBD2 aligns across 7 bases. Germline trimming cut 4 bases from V and 0 bases from J; bases unmatched to any gene: 12. Germline V lookup: CDR1 MNHNS, CDR2 SASEGT. The CDR3 extends over 18 amino acids. The CDR3 sequence is CASSAGLRDGSSYNEQFF. In DNA, the CDR3 is TGTGCCAGCAGTGCGGGACTACGGGACGGTAGCTCCTACAATGAGCAGTTCTTC.

The gene calls are TRBV6-5 and TRBJ1-2; TRBD1 aligns across 11 bases. The CDR3 consists of 12 residues. Germline CDR1 and CDR2: MNHEY and SVGAGI. Losses at the gene ends were 8 bases for V and 7 bases for J; bases not matched to a gene: 3. Here the CDR3 DNA reads TGTGCCAGCGGACAGGGGGCAGGTGGCTACACCTTC. The encoded protein is CASGQGAGGYTF.

A few counts support this clone. This chain joins TRBV9 and TRBJ2-3; 7 bases are a match to TRBD2. Germline lookup yields CDR1 SGDLS and CDR2 YYNGEE. The CDR3 runs to 16 residues. J gave up 4 bases and V 1 base, and 9 bases lay outside the gene matches. In nucleotides, the CDR3 is TGTGCCAGCAGCGTATTTGGACTAGGCATCGCAGATACGCAGTATTTT. Translating it yields CASSVFGLGIADTQYF.

The chain carries TRBV28 and TRBJ2-1; TRBD2 aligns across 10 bases. Germline V CDR1 and CDR2: MDHEN, SYDVKM. The CDR3 totals 15 residues. The trim removed 6 bases at V and 4 bases at J, leaving 6 bases unmatched. CDR3 region: CASRRASGSYNEQFF. DNA of the CDR3: TGTGCCAGCAGACGCGCTAGCGGGAGTTACAATGAGCAGTTCTTC.

This clone appeared once. This sequence joins TRBV5-1 and TRBJ1-1; 11 bases are shared with TRBD1. Germline CDR1 and CDR2: SGHRS and YFSETQ. After removal of 4 bases from V and 4 bases from J, the junction contained 9 bases not matched to a gene. The CDR3 is 16 amino acids. The CDR3 nucleotides read TGCGCCAGCAGCCAAAAAGCCGGGACAGGGGGCACTGAAGCTTTCTTT. As protein: CASSQKAGTGGTEAFF.

This clone was seen a few times. The rearrangement uses TRBV6-1 and TRBJ1-1; the D gene is possibly TRBD1 (6 bases). V was cut by 0 bases and J by 5 bases, with 16 bases left in between. The CDR3 covers 16 residues. The germline V gene has CDR1 MNHNS and CDR2 SASEGT. CDR3 nucleotide sequence: TGTGCCAGCAGTGAAGCGCCAGGGGAGCTCAAGACTGAAGCTTTCTTT. Protein sequence: CASSEAPGELKTEAFF.

The chain joins TRBV6-5 to TRBJ2-7; D gene uncertain. Trimming stripped 2 bases from V and 3 bases from J, with 11 bases between. This CDR3 is 14 amino acids long. Germline assignment: CDR1 MNHEY and CDR2 SVGAGI. CDR3 loop: CASSYTRSGYEQYF. CDR3 nucleotides: TGTGCCAGCAGTTACACCCGGTCGGGCTACGAGCAGTACTTC.

The chain joins TRBV9 to TRBJ1-1; D unresolved. The CDR3 totals 14 residues. The V and J ends lost 6 bases and 4 bases respectively, with 16 bases between them. Germline V CDR1 and CDR2: SGDLS, YYNGEE. The CDR3 sequence is CASTASGRGTEAFF. The CDR3 DNA follows: TGTGCCAGCACCGCAAGCGGTCGGGGCACTGAAGCTTTCTTT.

CDR3 in DNA: TGTGCCAGCAGTTCTCCAGGGTCTCAAGAGACCCAGTACTTC. This encodes CASSSPGSQETQYF. J is TRBJ2-5 and V is TRBV28; maybe TRBD1 (5 bases). This CDR3 region has 14 residues. From germline, CDR1 is MDHEN and CDR2 SYDVKM. Trimming left V 4 bases short and J 2 bases short, with 11 bases between.

The chain links TRBV6-5 to TRBJ2-3; D may be TRBD1 (6 bases). Trimming removed 2 bases from V and 11 bases from J, with 11 bases in between. CDR3 size: 12 residues. The germline V gene encodes CDR1 MNHEY and CDR2 SVGAGI. CDR3 sequence reads: CASSYHAGEQYF. In DNA, the CDR3 is TGTGCCAGCAGTTACCACGCAGGGGAGCAGTATTTT.

The chain recombines TRBV15 with TRBJ2-7; 10 positions agree with TRBD2. The CDR3 has 17 amino acids. CDR1 is LNHNV, CDR2 YYDKDF, per germline (reference sequence). With 3 bases clipped from V and 6 bases from J, the junction kept 14 bases outside the gene matches. The CDR3: CATSRPGISGGPSEQYF. In nucleotides, the CDR3 is TGTGCCACCAGCAGGCCAGGGATTAGCGGGGGGCCTTCCGAGCAGTACTTC. Based on the CDR3 plus reference TRBV15 and TRBJ2-7, the full variable domain is DAMVIQNPRYQVTQFGKPVTLSCSQTLNHNVMYWYQQKSSQAPKLLFHYYDKDFNNEADTPDNFQSRRPNTSFCFLDIRSPGLGDTAMYLCATSRPGISGGPSEQYFGPGTRLTVT.